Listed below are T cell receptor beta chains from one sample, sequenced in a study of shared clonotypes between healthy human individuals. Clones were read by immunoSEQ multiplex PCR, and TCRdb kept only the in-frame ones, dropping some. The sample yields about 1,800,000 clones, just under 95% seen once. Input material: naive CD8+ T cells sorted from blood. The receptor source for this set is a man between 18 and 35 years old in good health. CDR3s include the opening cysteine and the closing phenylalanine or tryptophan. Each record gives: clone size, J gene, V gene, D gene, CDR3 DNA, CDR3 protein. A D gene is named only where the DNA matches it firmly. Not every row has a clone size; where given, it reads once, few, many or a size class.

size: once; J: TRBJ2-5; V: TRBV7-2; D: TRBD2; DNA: TGTGCCAGCAGCTTAAGGCGGGGGGGCCCCCCAGAGACCCAGTACTTC; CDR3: CASSLRRGGPPETQYF
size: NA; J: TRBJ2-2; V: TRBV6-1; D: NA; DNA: TGTGCCAGCAGTGAGTGGCCAGGGGTCACCGGGGAGCTGTTTTTT; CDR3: CASSEWPGVTGELFF
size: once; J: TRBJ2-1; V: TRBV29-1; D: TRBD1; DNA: TGCAGCGTGGAGGGGACAGGGGTAGTTGAGCAGTTCTTC; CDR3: CSVEGTGVVEQFF
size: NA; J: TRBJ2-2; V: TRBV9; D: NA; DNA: TGTGCCAGCAGCGTATTGGCGGGGAACACCGGGGAGCTGTTTTTT; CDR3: CASSVLAGNTGELFF
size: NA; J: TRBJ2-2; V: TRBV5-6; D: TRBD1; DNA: TGTGCCAGCAGCCTCTGGACAGGGGACACCGGGGAGCTGTTTTTT; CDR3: CASSLWTGDTGELFF
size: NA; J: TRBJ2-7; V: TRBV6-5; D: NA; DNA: TGTGCCAGCAGTTACTCCCTTGATGGGGACTACGAGCAGTACTTC; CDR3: CASSYSLDGDYEQYF
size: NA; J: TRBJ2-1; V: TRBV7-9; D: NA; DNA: TGTGCCAGCAGCTTAGTCGGCAGTTACAATGAGCAGTTCTTC; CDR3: CASSLVGSYNEQFF
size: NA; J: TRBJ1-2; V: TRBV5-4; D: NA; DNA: TGTGCCAGCAGCTCCCGGACAGCCCCTAACTATGGCTACACCTTC; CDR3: CASSSRTAPNYGYTF
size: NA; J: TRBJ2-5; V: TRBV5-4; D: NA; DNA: TGTGCCAGCAGCTTGGGAGGGTTGACGGAGACCCAGTACTTC; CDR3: CASSLGGLTETQYF
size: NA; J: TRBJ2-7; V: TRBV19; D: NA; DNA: TGTGCCAGTAGTGAAAACACTGCCTACGAGCAGTACTTC; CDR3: CASSENTAYEQYF
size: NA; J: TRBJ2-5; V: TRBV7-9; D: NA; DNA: TGTGCCAGCAGCTCGCGGAGTAGCGGAGAGGTAGAGACCCAGTACTTC; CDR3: CASSSRSSGEVETQYF
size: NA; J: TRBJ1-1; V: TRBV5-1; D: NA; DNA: TGCGCCAGCAGCCCGGACGGCGTCGGGAACACTGAAGCTTTCTTT; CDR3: CASSPDGVGNTEAFF
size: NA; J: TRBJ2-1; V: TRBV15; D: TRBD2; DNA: TGTGCCACCAGCAGAGTGGGGGGACTAGTTAGCAATGAGCAGTTCTTC; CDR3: CATSRVGGLVSNEQFF
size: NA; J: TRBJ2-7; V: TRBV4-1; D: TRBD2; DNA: TGCGCCAGCAGCCAAGATACCCCCCCCGCGGGGGGGCTTTACGAGCAGTACTTC; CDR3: CASSQDTPPAGGLYEQYF
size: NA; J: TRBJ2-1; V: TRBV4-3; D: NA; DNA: TGCGCCAGCAGCCAAGATGATGACGGGAGTACTTACAATGAGCAGTTCTTC; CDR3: CASSQDDDGSTYNEQFF
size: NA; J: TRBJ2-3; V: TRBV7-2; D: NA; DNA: TGTGCCAGCAGCTTGGCGCCAGCGGTCTACACAGATACGCAGTATTTT; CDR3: CASSLAPAVYTDTQYF
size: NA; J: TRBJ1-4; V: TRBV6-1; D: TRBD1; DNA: TGTGCCAGCTACTCGGACAGGGGGATAGAACTGTTTTTT; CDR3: CASYSDRGIELFF
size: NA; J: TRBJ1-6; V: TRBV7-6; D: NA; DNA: TGTGCCAGCAGCTTCTATAATTCACCCCTCCACTTT; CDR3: CASSFYNSPLHF
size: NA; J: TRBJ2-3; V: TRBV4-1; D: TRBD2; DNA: TGCGCCAGCAGCCAAGTCGGGAGCGGGGCAGATACGCAGTATTTT; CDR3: CASSQVGSGADTQYF
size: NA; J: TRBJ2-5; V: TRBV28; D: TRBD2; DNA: TGTGCCAGCAGTTTAAGGACTAGCGGGAGGGTATACCAAGAGACCCAGTACTTC; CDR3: CASSLRTSGRVYQETQYF
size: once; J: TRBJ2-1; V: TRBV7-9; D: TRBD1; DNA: TGTGCCAGCAGCCCGGACAGGAGCTCCTACAATGAGCAGTTCTTC; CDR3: CASSPDRSSYNEQFF
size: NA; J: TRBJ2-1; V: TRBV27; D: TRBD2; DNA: TGTGCCAGCAGTTTTTCTAGCGGGAGGCCCCCTAATGAGCAGTTCTTC; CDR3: CASSFSSGRPPNEQFF
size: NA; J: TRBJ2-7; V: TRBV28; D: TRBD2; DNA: TGTGCCAGCAGCGACCCGGCAGCGGGAGAGGACGAGCAGTACTTC; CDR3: CASSDPAAGEDEQYF
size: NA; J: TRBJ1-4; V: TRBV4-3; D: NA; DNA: TGCGCCAGCAGCCAAGATGAGGAGGGGGTTAATGAAAAACTGTTTTTT; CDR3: CASSQDEEGVNEKLFF
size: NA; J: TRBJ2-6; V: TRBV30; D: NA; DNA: TGTGCCTGGGGCGGTGAAAACTCTGGGGCCAACGTCCTGACTTTC; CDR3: CAWGGENSGANVLTF
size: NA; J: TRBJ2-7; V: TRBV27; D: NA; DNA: TGTGCCAGCAGCCCATCAGGGCCCCTCACCTACGAGCAGTACTTC; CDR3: CASSPSGPLTYEQYF
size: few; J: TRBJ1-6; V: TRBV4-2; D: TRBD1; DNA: TGTGCCAGCAGCCAAGATCCGGCAGGGGGCCTTTCACCCCTCCACTTT; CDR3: CASSQDPAGGLSPLHF
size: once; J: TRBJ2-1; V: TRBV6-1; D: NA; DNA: TGTGCCAGCAGTGAAGACAGGTCCTCCTACAATGAGCAGTTCTTC; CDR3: CASSEDRSSYNEQFF
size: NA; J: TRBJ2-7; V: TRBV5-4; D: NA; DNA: TGTGCCAGCAGTGAGGGTTTGGGCTACGAGCAGTACTTC; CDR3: CASSEGLGYEQYF
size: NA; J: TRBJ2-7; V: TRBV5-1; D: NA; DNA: TGCGCCAGCAGCTTGGCAGGTCCCCCCAACGAGCAGTACTTC; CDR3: CASSLAGPPNEQYF
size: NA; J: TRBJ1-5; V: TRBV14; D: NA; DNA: TGTGCCAGCAGCCAACTTACGCCAGATCAGCCCCAGCATTTT; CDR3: CASSQLTPDQPQHF
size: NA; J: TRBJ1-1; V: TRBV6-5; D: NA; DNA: TGTGCCAGCAGCCGAGGGGGGGAGACTGAAGCTTTCTTT; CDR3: CASSRGGETEAFF
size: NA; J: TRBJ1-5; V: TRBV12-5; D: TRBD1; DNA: TGTGCTAGTGGTTTGGTACGGACAGGGACAGGGGCCCAATATAGCAATCAGCCCCAGCATTTT; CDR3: CASGLVRTGTGAQYSNQPQHF
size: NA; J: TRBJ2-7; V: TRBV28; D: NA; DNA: TGTGCCAGCGCTAATTACGAGCAGTACTTC; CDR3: CASANYEQYF
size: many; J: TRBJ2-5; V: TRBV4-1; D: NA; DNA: TGCGCCAGCAGCCAAGATGGATCTGAAGAGACCCAGTACTTC; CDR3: CASSQDGSEETQYF
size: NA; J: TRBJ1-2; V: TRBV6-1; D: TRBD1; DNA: TGTGCCACCCGAGGGACAGGGTCCAACTATGGCTACACCTTC; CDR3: CATRGTGSNYGYTF
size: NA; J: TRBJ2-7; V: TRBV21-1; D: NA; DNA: TGTGCCAGCAGCCTAACCTGGGGGGACAGGGTTCTATCCGAGCAGTACTTC; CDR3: CASSLTWGDRVLSEQYF
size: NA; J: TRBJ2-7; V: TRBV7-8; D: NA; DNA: TGTGCCAGCAGCTTACCCGGGACACAGCTCTACGAGCAGTACTTC; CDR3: CASSLPGTQLYEQYF
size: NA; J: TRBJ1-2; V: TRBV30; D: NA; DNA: TGTGCCTGGAGTGTACTCGCAGGGGACTATGGCTACACCTTC; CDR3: CAWSVLAGDYGYTF
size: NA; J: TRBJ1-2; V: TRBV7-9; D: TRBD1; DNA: TGTGCCAGCAGATCAGGGGGATTCGATGGCTACACCTTC; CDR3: CASRSGGFDGYTF
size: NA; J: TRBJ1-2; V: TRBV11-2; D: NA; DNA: TGTGCCAGCAGCTTAAGGGGGACGGACTCTAACTATGGCTACACCTTC; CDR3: CASSLRGTDSNYGYTF
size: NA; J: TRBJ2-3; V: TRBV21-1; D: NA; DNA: TGTGCCAGCAGCAAGGTCGCTAACCTCACAGATACGCAGTATTTT; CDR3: CASSKVANLTDTQYF
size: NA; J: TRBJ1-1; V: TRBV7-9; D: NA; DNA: TGTGCCAGCAGCTTAGGTTTAGGGACACCTAACACTGAAGCTTTCTTT; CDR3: CASSLGLGTPNTEAFF
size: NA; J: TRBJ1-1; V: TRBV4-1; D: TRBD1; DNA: TGCGCCAGCAGCCAATTCTCGGACAGGGCCACTGAAGCTTTCTTT; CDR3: CASSQFSDRATEAFF
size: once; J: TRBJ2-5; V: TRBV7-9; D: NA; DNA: TGTGCCAGCAGCTTTTTCGGAGGGGAGCAAGAGACCCAGTACTTC; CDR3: CASSFFGGEQETQYF
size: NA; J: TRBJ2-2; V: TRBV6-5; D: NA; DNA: TGTGCCAGCAGTCTAGACCTCTCGAACACCGGGGAGCTGTTTTTT; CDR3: CASSLDLSNTGELFF
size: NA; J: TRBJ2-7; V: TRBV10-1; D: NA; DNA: TGCGCCAGCAGTGAGGGGCTGGGTCCCTACGAGCAGTACTTC; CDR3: CASSEGLGPYEQYF
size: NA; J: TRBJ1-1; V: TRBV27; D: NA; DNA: TGTGCCAGCAGTTTAATACAGAACACTGAAGCTTTCTTT; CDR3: CASSLIQNTEAFF
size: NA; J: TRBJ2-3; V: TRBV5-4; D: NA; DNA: TGTGCCAGCAGCTTGGCCGGAGGAGGCACAGATACGCAGTATTTT; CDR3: CASSLAGGGTDTQYF
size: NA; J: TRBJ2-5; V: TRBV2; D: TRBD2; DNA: TGTGCCAGCAGTCTAGCGGGGGGCCCCGCTACGGAGGAGACCCAGTACTTC; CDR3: CASSLAGGPATEETQYF
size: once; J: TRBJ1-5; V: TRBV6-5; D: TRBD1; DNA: TGTGCCAGCAGTGAGGACAGGGGTCAGCCCCAGCATTTT; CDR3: CASSEDRGQPQHF
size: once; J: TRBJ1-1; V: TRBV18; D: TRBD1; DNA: TGTGCCAGCACGTGGACAGGACCCCCTGAAGCTTTCTTT; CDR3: CASTWTGPPEAFF